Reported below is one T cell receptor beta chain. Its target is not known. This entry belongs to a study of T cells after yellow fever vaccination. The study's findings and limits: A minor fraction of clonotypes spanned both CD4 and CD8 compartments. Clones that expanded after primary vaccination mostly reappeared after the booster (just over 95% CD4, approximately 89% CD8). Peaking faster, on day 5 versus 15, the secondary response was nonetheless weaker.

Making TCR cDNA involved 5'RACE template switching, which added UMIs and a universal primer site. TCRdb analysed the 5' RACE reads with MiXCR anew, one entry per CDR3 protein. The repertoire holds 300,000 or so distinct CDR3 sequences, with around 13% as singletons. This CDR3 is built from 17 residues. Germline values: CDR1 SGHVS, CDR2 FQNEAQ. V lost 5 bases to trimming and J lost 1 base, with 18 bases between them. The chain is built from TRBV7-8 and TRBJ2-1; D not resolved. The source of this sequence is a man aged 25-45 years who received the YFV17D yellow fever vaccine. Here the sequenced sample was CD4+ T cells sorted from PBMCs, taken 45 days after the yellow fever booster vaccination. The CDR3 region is CASSASRAGSSYNEQFF. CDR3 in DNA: TGTGCCAGCAGCGCCAGTAGGGCCGGGTCGTCCTACAATGAGCAGTTCTTC.